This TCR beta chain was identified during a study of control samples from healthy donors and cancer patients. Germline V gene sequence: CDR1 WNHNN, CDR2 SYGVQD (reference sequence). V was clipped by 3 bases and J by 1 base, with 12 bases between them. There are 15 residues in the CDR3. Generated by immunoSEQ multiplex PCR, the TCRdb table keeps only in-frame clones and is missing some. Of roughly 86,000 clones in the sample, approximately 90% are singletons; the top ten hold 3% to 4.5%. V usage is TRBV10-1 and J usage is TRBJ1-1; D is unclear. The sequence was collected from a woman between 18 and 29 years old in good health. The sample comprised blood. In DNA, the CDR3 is TGCGCCAGCAGTGATGAGAGGAGGCCGAACACTGAAGCTTTCTTT. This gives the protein CASSDERRPNTEAFF.